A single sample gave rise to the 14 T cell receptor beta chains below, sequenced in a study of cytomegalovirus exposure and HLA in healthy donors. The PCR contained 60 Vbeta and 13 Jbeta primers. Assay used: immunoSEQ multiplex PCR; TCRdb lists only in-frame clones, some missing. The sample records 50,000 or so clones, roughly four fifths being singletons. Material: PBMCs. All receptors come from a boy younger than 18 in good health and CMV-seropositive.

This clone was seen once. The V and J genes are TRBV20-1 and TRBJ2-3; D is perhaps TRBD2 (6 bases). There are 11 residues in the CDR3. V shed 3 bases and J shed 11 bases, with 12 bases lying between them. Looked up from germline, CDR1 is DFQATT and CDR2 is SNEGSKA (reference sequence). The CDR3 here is CSARETSWQYF. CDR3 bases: TGCAGTGCTAGGGAGACTAGTTGGCAGTATTTT.

The DNA of the CDR3 is TGTGCCAGCTCACCTGGGGCAACCTACGAGCAGTACTTC. Translated: CASSPGATYEQYF. V and J are TRBV18 and TRBJ2-7; D may be TRBD1 (5 bases). V lost 3 bases, J lost 2 bases, and 8 bases lay in between. The germline gives CDR1 KGHSH, CDR2 LQKENI. The CDR3 is 13 residues long.

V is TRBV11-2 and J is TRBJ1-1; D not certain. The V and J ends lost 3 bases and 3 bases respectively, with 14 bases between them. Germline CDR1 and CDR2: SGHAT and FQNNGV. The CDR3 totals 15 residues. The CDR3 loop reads CASSFLGRGYTEAFF. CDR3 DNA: TGTGCCAGCAGCTTTCTAGGGCGAGGGTACACTGAAGCTTTCTTT.

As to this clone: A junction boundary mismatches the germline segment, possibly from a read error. CDR3: CSSSRQGDNSPLHF. The CDR3 nucleotides are TGTTCCAGCAGCCGACAGGGCGATAATTCACCCCTCCACTTT. The V gene is TRBV7-9, the J gene TRBJ1-6; 7 bases are shared with TRBD1. The CDR3 extends over 14 amino acids. From germline, CDR1 is SEHNR and CDR2 FQNEAQ (reference sequence).

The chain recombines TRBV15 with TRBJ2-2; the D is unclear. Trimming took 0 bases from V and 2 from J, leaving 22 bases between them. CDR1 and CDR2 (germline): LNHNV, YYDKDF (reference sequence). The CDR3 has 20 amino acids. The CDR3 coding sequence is TGTGCCACCAGCAGAGATCGCATCCGGCTAGAAGGAAAAAACACCGGGGAGCTGTTTTTT. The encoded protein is CATSRDRIRLEGKNTGELFF.

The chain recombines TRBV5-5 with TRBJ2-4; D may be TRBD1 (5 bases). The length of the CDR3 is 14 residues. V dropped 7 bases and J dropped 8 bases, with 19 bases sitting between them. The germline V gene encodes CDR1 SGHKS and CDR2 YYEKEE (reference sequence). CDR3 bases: TGTGCCAGCGGACCTACAGGAGTCTTGGACATTCAGTACTTC. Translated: CASGPTGVLDIQYF.

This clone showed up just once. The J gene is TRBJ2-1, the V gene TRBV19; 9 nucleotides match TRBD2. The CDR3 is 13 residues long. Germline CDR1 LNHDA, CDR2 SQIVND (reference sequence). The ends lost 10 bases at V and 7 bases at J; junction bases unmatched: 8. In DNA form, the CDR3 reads TGTGCCACCTCGACTAGCGGCTGGAATGAGCAGTTCTTC. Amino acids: CATSTSGWNEQFF.

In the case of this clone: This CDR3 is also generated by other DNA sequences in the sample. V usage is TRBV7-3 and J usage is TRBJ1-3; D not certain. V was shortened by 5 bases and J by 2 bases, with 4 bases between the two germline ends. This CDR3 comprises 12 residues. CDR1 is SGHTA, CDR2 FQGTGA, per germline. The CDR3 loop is CASSLAGNTIYF. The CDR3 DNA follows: TGTGCCAGCAGCCTTGCTGGAAACACCATATATTTT.

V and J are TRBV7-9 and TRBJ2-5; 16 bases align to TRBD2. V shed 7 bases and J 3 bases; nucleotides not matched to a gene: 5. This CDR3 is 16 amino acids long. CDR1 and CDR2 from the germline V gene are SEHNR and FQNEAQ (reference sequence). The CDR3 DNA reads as TGTGCCAGCACACATGGGACTAGCGGGGGGGAAGAGACCCAGTACTTC. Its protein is CASTHGTSGGEETQYF. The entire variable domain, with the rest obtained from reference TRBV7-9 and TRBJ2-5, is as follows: DTGVSQNPRHKITKRGQNVTFRCDPISEHNRLYWYRQTLGQGPEFLTYFQNEAQLEKSRLLSDRFSAERPKGSFSTLEIQRTEQGDSAMYLCASTHGTSGGEETQYFGPGTRLLVL.

The CDR3 region is CATSRGGTPYSNQPQHF. The CDR3 DNA is TGTGCCACCAGCAGAGGGGGGACTCCATATAGCAATCAGCCCCAGCATTTT. The chain links TRBV15 to TRBJ1-5; D is possibly TRBD1 (5 bases). There are 17 residues in the CDR3. Trimming removed 1 base at V and 0 bases at J, with 13 bases between. Germline V lookup: CDR1 LNHNV, CDR2 YYDKDF (reference sequence).

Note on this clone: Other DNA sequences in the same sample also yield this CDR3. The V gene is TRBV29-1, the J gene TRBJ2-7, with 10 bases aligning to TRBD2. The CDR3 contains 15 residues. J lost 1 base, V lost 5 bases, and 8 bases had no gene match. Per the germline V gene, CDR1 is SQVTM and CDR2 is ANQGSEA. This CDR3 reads CSVKGASGGSYEQYF. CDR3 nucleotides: TGCAGCGTTAAAGGGGCTAGCGGGGGTTCCTACGAGCAGTACTTC.

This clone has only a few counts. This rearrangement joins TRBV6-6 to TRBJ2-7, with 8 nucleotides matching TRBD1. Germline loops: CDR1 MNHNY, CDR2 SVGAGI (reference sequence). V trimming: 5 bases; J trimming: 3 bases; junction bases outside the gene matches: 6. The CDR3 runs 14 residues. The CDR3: CASSKQGERYEQYF. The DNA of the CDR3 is TGTGCCAGCAGTAAACAGGGGGAGCGCTACGAGCAGTACTTC.

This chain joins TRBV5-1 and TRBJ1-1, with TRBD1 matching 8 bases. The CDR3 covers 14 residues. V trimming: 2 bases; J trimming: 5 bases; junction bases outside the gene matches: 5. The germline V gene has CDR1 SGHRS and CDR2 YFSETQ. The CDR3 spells CASSFGQGGTEAFF. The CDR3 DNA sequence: TGCGCCAGCAGCTTCGGACAGGGAGGAACTGAAGCTTTCTTT.

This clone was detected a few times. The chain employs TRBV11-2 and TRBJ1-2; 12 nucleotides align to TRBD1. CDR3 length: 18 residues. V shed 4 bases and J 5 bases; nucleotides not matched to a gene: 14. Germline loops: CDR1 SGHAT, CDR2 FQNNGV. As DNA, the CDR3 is TGTGCCAGCAGCTCCCCCCGGGACAGGGGGCTCTGGGGGTATGGCTACACCTTC. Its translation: CASSSPRDRGLWGYGYTF.